The 14 T cell receptor beta chains below all came from one sample that was sequenced in a study of blood T cell repertoires in COVID-19. Profiled with immunoSEQ multiplex PCR; TCRdb holds only in-frame clones, not every one. The sample carries 200,000 to 300,000 clones, roughly 86% recorded once. The specimen was peripheral blood. Every receptor here comes from a man aged 50 to 60 with acute or convalescent COVID-19.

This clone turned up a few times. The V gene is TRBV9, the J gene TRBJ2-5; D perhaps matches TRBD1 (6 bases). With 4 bases removed from V and 1 base from J, the gap between germline ends came to 14 bases. The CDR3 has 15 amino acids. CDR1 and CDR2 from the germline V gene are SGDLS and YYNGEE. CDR3 nucleotides: TGTGCCAGCAGCATACAGGGAAGACCCCAAGAGACCCAGTACTTC. Translating it yields CASSIQGRPQETQYF.

This chain connects TRBV27 to TRBJ2-1; D may be TRBD2 (6 bases). The length of the CDR3 is 14 residues. The germline CDR1 and CDR2 sequences are MNHEY and SMNVEV (reference sequence). V was cut by 6 bases and J by 5 bases, with 14 bases left in between. The CDR3 loop is CASRVGGYDNEQFF. CDR3 sequence (DNA): TGTGCCAGCAGAGTGGGAGGATACGACAATGAGCAGTTCTTC.

This chain uses TRBV30 with TRBJ1-1; D might be TRBD1 (5 bases). The CDR3 contains 13 residues. CDR1 is GTSNPN, CDR2 SVGIG, per germline (reference sequence). V lost 5 bases and J lost 3, with 13 bases in between. CDR3 sequence reads: CAWGLGAYTEAFF. CDR3 bases: TGTGCCTGGGGCTTAGGGGCCTACACTGAAGCTTTCTTT.

This clone was seen just once. The chain combines TRBV24-1 with TRBJ2-7, with TRBD1 matching over 7 bases. The length of the CDR3 is 14 residues. The V and J ends lost 3 bases and 3 bases, in that order; junction bases with no gene match: 4. CDR1 is KGHDR, CDR2 SFDVKD, per germline. CDR3 sequence reads: CATSDPGTDYEQYF. The CDR3, as DNA: TGTGCCACCAGTGATCCCGGGACAGACTACGAGCAGTACTTC.

This sequence joins TRBV5-1 and TRBJ2-7, with D perhaps TRBD1 (6 bases). Germline assignment: CDR1 SGHRS and CDR2 YFSETQ. The length of the CDR3 is 13 residues. The V gene lost 0 bases and the J gene lost 4 bases, with 8 bases spanning the gap. This chain's CDR3 is CASSLGDTYEQYF. CDR3 nucleotide sequence: TGCGCCAGCAGCTTGGGGGACACATACGAGCAGTACTTC.

V and J are TRBV29-1 and TRBJ2-1; 7 bases line up with TRBD2. V shed 4 bases and J 2 bases; nucleotides not matched to a gene: 5. CDR1 and CDR2 from the germline V gene are SQVTM and ANQGSEA. This CDR3 has 14 amino acids. This chain's CDR3 is CSVVSGRTYNEQFF. The CDR3 bases are TGCAGCGTTGTTAGCGGGCGCACCTACAATGAGCAGTTCTTC.

This chain joins TRBV19 and TRBJ2-1; 11 bases line up with TRBD2. This CDR3 region has 14 residues. V lost 7 bases to trimming and J lost 15 bases; unmatched junction nucleotides: 14. Germline V lookup: CDR1 LNHDA, CDR2 SQIVND (reference sequence). CDR3 bases: TGTGCCAGTACCCCTAGGGGACTAGCGGTGCGCTTGTTCTTC. This codes for CASTPRGLAVRLFF.

This chain uses TRBV3-1 (or the pseudogene TRBV3-2) with TRBJ2-1, with TRBD2 as a possible D gene (6 bases). The ends were cut back, 2 bases at V and 7 bases at J, with 12 bases in the middle. This CDR3 is 14 amino acids long. Germline CDR1 and CDR2: LGHDT and YNNKEL (reference sequence). CDR3 amino acids: CASSQRGGLNEQFF. The CDR3 DNA is TGTGCCAGCAGCCAAAGAGGAGGGTTGAATGAGCAGTTCTTC.

This chain uses TRBV3-1 (or the pseudogene TRBV3-2) with TRBJ1-1; tentative D call: TRBD1 (6 bases). The CDR3 is 15 residues long. V was clipped by 8 bases and J by 7 bases, with 23 bases between them. Germline lookup yields CDR1 LGHDT and CDR2 YNNKEL (reference sequence). The CDR3 spells CASSSSVGGRDEAFF. CDR3 coding DNA: TGTGCCAGCTCCTCAAGCGTCGGGGGGCGGGATGAAGCTTTCTTT.

The chain carries TRBV15 and TRBJ1-5; 9 nucleotides line up with TRBD1. J was trimmed by 6 bases and V by 3 bases; bases with no gene match: 6. The CDR3 contains 15 residues. Germline-derived CDR1 and CDR2 are LNHNV and YYDKDF (reference sequence). CDR3 bases: TGTGCCACCAGCAGGATACAGGGGGCTCGTCAGCCCCAGCATTTT. Amino acids: CATSRIQGARQPQHF. The full variable domain, completed using reference TRBV15 and TRBJ1-5, is DAMVIQNPRYQVTQFGKPVTLSCSQTLNHNVMYWYQQKSSQAPKLLFHYYDKDFNNEADTPDNFQSRRPNTSFCFLDIRSPGLGDTAMYLCATSRIQGARQPQHFGDGTRLSIL.

The genes are TRBV10-3 and TRBJ1-5; no clear D. V lost 8 bases to trimming and J lost 6 bases, with 14 bases between them. Germline V CDR1 and CDR2: ENHRY, SYGVKD. The CDR3 extends over 13 amino acids. The CDR3 region is CAIGGGVGQPQHF. CDR3 DNA sequence: TGTGCCATCGGAGGTGGGGTTGGTCAGCCCCAGCATTTT.

This clone turned up a few times. The chain recombines TRBV9 with TRBJ1-2; perhaps TRBD1 as D (5 bases). This CDR3 comprises 13 residues. With 10 bases removed from V and 8 bases from J, the gap between germline ends came to 21 bases. Germline CDR1 and CDR2: SGDLS and YYNGEE. The CDR3 coding sequence is TGTGCCGTGAAGGGGACGGTCGGGGGAGGCTACACCTTC. Translating it yields CAVKGTVGGGYTF. Filled out from reference TRBV9 and TRBJ1-2, the complete variable domain reads DSGVTQTPKHLITATGQRVTLRCSPRSGDLSVYWYQQSLDQGLQFLIQYYNGEERAKGNILERFSAQQFPDLHSELNLSSLELGDSALYFCAVKGTVGGGYTFGSGTRLTVV.

The CDR3: CASSSGQGARGTEAFF. The CDR3 DNA follows: TGTGCCAGCAGCTCGGGACAGGGGGCGCGGGGCACTGAAGCTTTCTTT. The chain joins TRBV11-3 to TRBJ1-1; 12 nucleotides agree with TRBD1. J gave up 4 bases and V 4 bases, and 7 bases lay outside the gene matches. This CDR3 has 16 residues. Germline V gene data show CDR1 as SGHNT and CDR2 as YENEEA.

This chain uses TRBV19 with TRBJ2-1; D gene ambiguous. Germline loops: CDR1 LNHDA, CDR2 SQIVND (reference sequence). CDR3 size: 13 residues. Trimming took 4 bases from V and 3 from J, leaving 7 bases between them. CDR3 loop: CASSTPDYNEQFF. CDR3 DNA: TGTGCCAGTAGTACTCCAGACTACAATGAGCAGTTCTTC.